Below, 18 T cell receptor beta chains from the same sample are listed, as sequenced in a study of T cells in narcolepsy. TCRdb keeps only in-frame clones here, not all; method: immunoSEQ multiplex PCR. The repertoire includes about 35,000 clones, about four fifths of them detected once, and about 2.3% sits in the top ten. Sequencing was carried out using memory (CD45RA-) CD4+ T cells from blood. All receptors derive from a human donor in good health.

The chain combines TRBV6-1 with TRBJ1-4, with no clear D. Per germline, CDR1 MNHNS and CDR2 SASEGT. The CDR3 loop spans 15 amino acids. The germline V and J ends were trimmed by 0 bases and 5 bases, with 10 bases remaining between them. CDR3 in amino acids: CASSEAVHSNEKLFF. CDR3 nucleotides: TGTGCCAGCAGTGAAGCCGTACACTCGAATGAAAAACTGTTTTTT.

The chain carries TRBV10-3 and TRBJ2-7, with D perhaps matching TRBD2 (6 bases). Germline V gene lookup returns CDR1 ENHRY and CDR2 SYGVKD. V was pared by 6 bases and J by 2 bases, with 17 bases between. This CDR3 is 15 amino acids long. CDR3 loop: CAISAGGLAAYEQYF. In nucleotides, the CDR3 is TGTGCCATCAGCGCCGGGGGTCTAGCCGCCTACGAGCAGTACTTC.

In regard to this clone: Different DNA sequences within this sample yield the same CDR3. In DNA form, the CDR3 reads TGTGCCAGCAGCTTGGGGCTGGTGGAGACCCAGTACTTC. It yields the protein CASSLGLVETQYF. This chain connects TRBV5-5 to TRBJ2-5; D is uncertain. Trimming left V 0 bases short and J 5 bases short, with 8 bases between. This CDR3 region has 13 residues. Germline CDR1 is SGHKS and CDR2 is YYEKEE (reference sequence). Drawing the rest from reference TRBV5-5 and TRBJ2-5, the complete variable domain is DAGVTQSPTHLIKTRGQQVTLRCSPISGHKSVSWYQQVLGQGPQFIFQYYEKEERGRGNFPDRFSARQFPNYSSELNVNALLLGDSALYLCASSLGLVETQYFGPGTRLLVL.

The rearrangement uses TRBV5-6 and TRBJ2-2, with D possibly TRBD2 on 7 matching bases. Germline V gene data show CDR1 as SGHDT and CDR2 as YYEEEE. The V end lost 2 bases, the J end lost 5 bases, and 13 bases lay between the germline ends. The CDR3 contains 15 residues. CDR3 sequence: CASSFWEGDTGELFF. In DNA form, the CDR3 reads TGTGCCAGCAGCTTTTGGGAGGGGGATACCGGGGAGCTGTTTTTT.

This chain links TRBV9 with TRBJ1-2; D unresolved. The germline V gene has CDR1 SGDLS and CDR2 YYNGEE. The CDR3 is 13 amino acids. Trimming removed 2 bases at V and 4 bases at J, with 9 bases between. The CDR3: CASSVTEGYGYTF. As DNA, the CDR3 is TGTGCCAGCAGCGTCACTGAGGGCTATGGCTACACCTTC.

The rearrangement uses TRBV7-6 and TRBJ1-2, with 7 bases aligning to TRBD1. V shed 6 bases and J 4 bases; nucleotides not matched to a gene: 5. The CDR3 contains 13 residues. Germline CDR1 SGHVS, CDR2 FNYEAQ. In DNA form, the CDR3 reads TGTGCCAGCAGGGCAGGGGGAGGCTATGGCTACACCTTC. It yields the protein CASRAGGGYGYTF.

The chain links TRBV5-1 to TRBJ1-1; TRBD1 matches at 7 bases. Germline V lookup: CDR1 SGHRS, CDR2 YFSETQ. Trimming cost V 3 bases and J 8 bases; bases outside gene matches: 16. CDR3 length equals 16 residues. The CDR3 here is CASSSRRQGSNREAFF. Written as DNA, the CDR3 is TGCGCCAGCAGCTCACGACGACAGGGCTCGAACCGGGAAGCTTTCTTT.

The J gene is TRBJ1-4, the V gene TRBV19; the D gene is possibly TRBD1 (5 bases). V lost 6 bases to trimming and J lost 8 bases, with 19 bases between them. The CDR3 contains 15 residues. Germline V gene sequence: CDR1 LNHDA, CDR2 SQIVND (reference sequence). The CDR3, as DNA: TGTGCCAGTAGCTCGTCGCGGGGGGAGACGGAAAAACTGTTTTTT. This codes for CASSSSRGETEKLFF.

The chain joins TRBV13 to TRBJ1-3; D remains ambiguous. CDR1 and CDR2 from the germline V gene are PRHDT and FYEKMQ (reference sequence). The germline V and J ends were trimmed by 5 bases and 0 bases, with 14 bases remaining between them. This CDR3 has 16 amino acids. In nucleotides, the CDR3 is TGTGCCAGCAGCCGGAGGGCTCTGATCTCTGGAAACACCATATATTTT. This encodes CASSRRALISGNTIYF.

The CDR3 loop reads CASSQGYTDTQYF. CDR3 coding DNA: TGTGCCAGTAGTCAAGGGTACACAGATACGCAGTATTTT. The chain has TRBV19 and TRBJ2-3; D unresolved. This CDR3 has 13 amino acids. Germline V gene sequence: CDR1 LNHDA, CDR2 SQIVND (reference sequence). The V end was cut by 5 bases, the J end by 2 bases, with 8 bases between.

The chain uses TRBV6-1 and TRBJ1-3; D might be TRBD1 (5 bases). V lost 6 bases and J lost 0, with 12 bases in between. CDR1 and CDR2 (germline): MNHNS, SASEGT. The CDR3 has 15 amino acids. Here the CDR3 DNA reads TGTGCCAGCAGCCCCGCGGGGGGCTCTGGAAACACCATATATTTT. Residues: CASSPAGGSGNTIYF.

The chain uses TRBV18 and TRBJ2-2; D is uncertain. The germline V and J ends were trimmed by 5 bases and 7 bases, with 11 bases remaining between them. CDR3 length: 13 amino acids. Looked up from germline, CDR1 is KGHSH and CDR2 is LQKENI. The CDR3 protein is CASSTQLDGELFF. CDR3 coding DNA: TGTGCCAGCTCAACCCAACTGGACGGGGAGCTGTTTTTT.

The rearrangement links TRBV30 to TRBJ2-1; unclear D gene. V lost 8 bases and J 5 bases, leaving 10 bases between the germline ends. Germline lookup yields CDR1 GTSNPN and CDR2 SVGIG (reference sequence). CDR3 size: 11 residues. CDR3 loop: CARSIDNEQFF. CDR3 DNA sequence: TGTGCCCGGTCAATCGACAATGAGCAGTTCTTC.

V is TRBV19 and J is TRBJ2-1; 7 bases are shared with TRBD2. From germline, CDR1 is LNHDA and CDR2 SQIVND (reference sequence). V lost 5 bases, J lost 8 bases, and 12 bases stayed unmatched. CDR3 length equals 15 residues. The CDR3, as DNA: TGTGCCAGTAGTTTCGGGACTACCCAGGGCGATGAGCAGTTCTTC. Residues: CASSFGTTQGDEQFF.

This clone came up once. This chain connects TRBV5-6 to TRBJ2-1; D gene ambiguous. Trimming took off 5 bases at V and 0 bases at J, with 9 bases between the two ends. CDR3 length: 14 amino acids. Germline V gene lookup returns CDR1 SGHDT and CDR2 YYEEEE. The CDR3 DNA follows: TGTGCCAGCAGTTACGTGAGCTCCTACAATGAGCAGTTCTTC. As protein: CASSYVSSYNEQFF. Combining the CDR3 with reference TRBV5-6 and TRBJ2-1 gives the whole variable domain DAGVTQSPTHLIKTRGQQVTLRCSPKSGHDTVSWYQQALGQGPQFIFQYYEEEERQRGNFPDRFSGHQFPNYSSELNVNALLLGDSALYLCASSYVSSYNEQFFGPGTRLTVL.

The chain has TRBV15 and TRBJ2-3, with D maybe TRBD1 (5 bases). CDR1 and CDR2 from the germline V gene are LNHNV and YYDKDF (reference sequence). Trimming took 0 bases from V and 4 from J, leaving 8 bases between them. The CDR3 is 14 amino acids. The CDR3 sequence is CATSRDFRADTQYF. CDR3 sequence (DNA): TGTGCCACCAGCAGAGATTTCAGGGCAGATACGCAGTATTTT.

The rearrangement links TRBV4-2 to TRBJ2-6, with 9 bases aligning to TRBD2. J was trimmed by 0 bases and V by 4 bases; bases with no gene match: 1. Germline lookup yields CDR1 LGHNA and CDR2 YNFKEQ. This CDR3 spans 16 amino acids. The CDR3 loop is CASSPTSGSGANVLTF. The DNA of the CDR3 is TGTGCCAGCAGCCCGACTAGCGGCTCTGGGGCCAACGTCCTGACTTTC.

This clone came up a few times. The genes are TRBV18 and TRBJ1-5; D not resolved. Germline V lookup: CDR1 KGHSH, CDR2 LQKENI. With 5 bases removed from V and 3 bases from J, the gap between germline ends came to 11 bases. CDR3 length equals 14 residues. The CDR3 DNA sequence: TGTGCCAGCTCATCCGGAGATTTCAATCAGCCCCAGCATTTT. Translating gives CASSSGDFNQPQHF.